This entry lists 5 T cell receptor beta chains sequenced from one sample in a study of blood T cell repertoires in COVID-19 (dated by TCRdb to the early 2020s). Libraries were constructed by the immunoSEQ multiplex PCR assay. TCRdb stores this immuneACCESS table with in-frame sequences only. Part of the clones is absent; in the studies checked, under half of the shortfall reflects unresolved V genes, and no reason is known for the rest. The sample records hundreds of thousands of clones, 70% to 90% of which are singletons. The ten top clones hold approximately 1% of the sample. The specimen was PBMCs or T cells enriched from blood (not recorded which). These receptors were obtained from a woman aged 25 to 39 who had recovered from COVID-19.

The rearrangement links TRBV29-1 to TRBJ1-1, with D perhaps matching TRBD1 (6 bases). The CDR3 extends over 14 amino acids. Germline CDR1 reads SQVTM; CDR2 reads ANQGSEA. V shed 4 bases and J shed 0 bases, with 12 bases lying between them. CDR3 coding DNA: TGCAGCGTTGGGCAGGGGACCCTGAACACTGAAGCTTTCTTT. Its translation is CSVGQGTLNTEAFF.

In this sample, this clone turned up a few times. This chain joins TRBV20-1 and TRBJ1-5, with 8 bases aligning to TRBD1. CDR3 size: 15 residues. Germline CDR1 is DFQATT and CDR2 is SNEGSKA (reference sequence). V shed 3 bases and J 4 bases; nucleotides not matched to a gene: 8. This CDR3 reads CSASTGTGENQPQHF. DNA of the CDR3: TGCAGTGCTAGTACCGGGACAGGAGAAAATCAGCCCCAGCATTTT.

The rearrangement links TRBV30 to TRBJ2-3, with 12 bases fitting TRBD2. This CDR3 contains 13 residues. V dropped 0 bases and J dropped 10; count of bases not matched to a gene: 2. CDR1 GTSNPN and CDR2 SVGIG come from the germline V gene (reference sequence). The CDR3 region is CAWSVLAGGPQYF. Here the CDR3 DNA reads TGTGCCTGGAGTGTACTAGCGGGGGGCCCGCAGTATTTT.

The V call is TRBV25-1, the J call TRBJ1-1; TRBD1 is a possible D gene (5 bases). The CDR3 loop spans 13 amino acids. Trimming stripped 8 bases from V and 0 bases from J, with 10 bases between. Germline loops: CDR1 MGHDK, CDR2 SYGVNS. CDR3 in amino acids: CASVSTVNTEAFF. CDR3 coding DNA: TGTGCCAGCGTCTCGACAGTGAACACTGAAGCTTTCTTT. Supplemented by reference TRBV25-1 and TRBJ1-1, the full variable domain reads EADIYQTPRYLVIGTGKKITLECSQTMGHDKMYWYQQDPGMELHLIHYSYGVNSTEKGDLSSESTVSRIRTEHFPLTLESARPSHTSQYLCASVSTVNTEAFFGQGTRLTVV.

The chain joins TRBV28 to TRBJ1-1; D gene unclear. The CDR3 sequence is 12 residues long. Germline V lookup: CDR1 MDHEN, CDR2 SYDVKM. The V and J ends lost 2 bases and 5 bases respectively, with 6 bases between them. CDR3 DNA: TGTGCCAGCAGTTTAGGTGCGACTGAAGCTTTCTTT. As protein: CASSLGATEAFF. The complete variable domain, with remaining parts taken from reference TRBV28 and TRBJ1-1, reads DVKVTQSSRYLVKRTGEKVFLECVQDMDHENMFWYRQDPGLGLRLIYFSYDVKMKEKGDIPEGYSVSREKKERFSLILESASTNQTSMYLCASSLGATEAFFGQGTRLTVV.